This T cell receptor (beta chain) originates from a study of cytomegalovirus exposure and HLA in healthy donors. The V and J ends lost 3 bases and 6 bases respectively, with 18 bases between them. This CDR3 comprises 15 residues. Germline values: CDR1 KGHSH, CDR2 LQKENI. Primers included in the PCR were 60 Vbeta and 13 Jbeta primers. TCRdb keeps only in-frame clones here, not all; method: immunoSEQ multiplex PCR. The sample records 200,000 or so clones, 70% being singletons. The sequence came from a man in his forties in good health and CMV-seropositive. The chain links TRBV18 to TRBJ2-7, with D perhaps TRBD2 (6 bases). The sequencing input was PBMCs. The CDR3 DNA follows: TGTGCCAGCTCACCCGCGGGGCCGTCAACCTTCGAGCAGTACTTC. Its protein is CASSPAGPSTFEQYF.